This T cell receptor (beta chain) was sequenced during a study of blood T cell repertoires in COVID-19. Study-wide background: Sites in the United States, Italy and Spain provided acute and convalescent COVID-19 samples. T cells, B-cell-depleted T cells, or PBMCs provided the cDNA or gDNA that served as material.

This clone appeared once. The recovered donors of Cohort 3 showed two negative PCRs, clearance, or symptom resolution. Under the authors' procedure: From reference gene primer amplification, estimates of nucleated cell counts were derived. Sequenced by immunoSEQ multiplex PCR; TCRdb stores in-frame clones only, minus some. V and J calls and clone size follow that table, whereas D and trimming were derived from the DNA. This table has 360,000 or so clones, 75% to 90% appearing once. The TCR sequence derives from a woman between 45 and 60 years old who had recovered from COVID-19. Sample: PBMCs or T cells enriched from blood (not recorded which).

The CDR3 is CASSPRQNTGELFF. CDR3 coding DNA: TGTGCCAGCAGCCCGCGACAGAACACCGGGGAGCTGTTTTTT. V gene TRBV2 combines with J gene TRBJ2-2; no definite D call. CDR1 SNHLY and CDR2 FYNNEI come from the germline V gene. The CDR3 extends over 14 amino acids. Trimming took 6 bases from V and 1 from J, leaving 9 bases between them.